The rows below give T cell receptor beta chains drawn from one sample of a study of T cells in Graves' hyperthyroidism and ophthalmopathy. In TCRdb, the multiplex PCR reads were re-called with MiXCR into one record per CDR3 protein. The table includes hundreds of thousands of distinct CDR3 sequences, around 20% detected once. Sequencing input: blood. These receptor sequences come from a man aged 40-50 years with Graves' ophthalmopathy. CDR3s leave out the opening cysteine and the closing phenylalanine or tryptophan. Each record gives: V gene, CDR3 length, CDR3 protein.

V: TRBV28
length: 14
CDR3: ASSSVKTGPGNTIY

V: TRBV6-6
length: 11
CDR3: ASSYSIGYEQY

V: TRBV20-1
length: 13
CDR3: SARGGSSLDTEAF

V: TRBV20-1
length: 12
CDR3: SAGAGTGGGGYT

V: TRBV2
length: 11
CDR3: ASSGTSQETQY

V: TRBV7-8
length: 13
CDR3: ASSLAQAGGYEQY

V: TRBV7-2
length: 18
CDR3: ASSSPGDSGARVSYNEQF

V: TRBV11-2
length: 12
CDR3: ASSLSGVNTEAF

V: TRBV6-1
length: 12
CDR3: ASSGGQGVRTQY

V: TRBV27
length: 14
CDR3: ASSFQGSDAKNIQY

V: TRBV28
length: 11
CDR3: ASSPLHNSPLH

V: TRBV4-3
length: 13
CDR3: ASSQLLAGEYEQY

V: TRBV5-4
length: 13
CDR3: ASSLKREVSYEQY

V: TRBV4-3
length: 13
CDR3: ASSQEFLATYEQY

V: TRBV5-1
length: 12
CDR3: ASSLMGEGTEAF

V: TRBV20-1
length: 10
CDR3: SASGGEETQY

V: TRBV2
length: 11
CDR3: ASSLGQPNGYT

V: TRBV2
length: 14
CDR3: ASSEYVGWVAGELF

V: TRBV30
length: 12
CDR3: AWSVWQGANTIY

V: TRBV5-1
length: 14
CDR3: ASSLDGNFPNEKLF

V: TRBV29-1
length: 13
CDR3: SVERLDRGPNTQY

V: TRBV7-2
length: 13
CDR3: ASSPRGVNTDTQY

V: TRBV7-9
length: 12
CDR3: ASSVQGPQETQY

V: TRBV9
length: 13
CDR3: ASSGSQGFNYGYT

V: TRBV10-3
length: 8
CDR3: AIGTVGYT

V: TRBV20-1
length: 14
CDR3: SARDFAGGKTDTQY

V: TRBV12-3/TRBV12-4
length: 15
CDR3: ASSPVSGGSSYNEQF

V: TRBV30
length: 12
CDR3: AWSERLMITEAF

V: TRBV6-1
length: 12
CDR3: ASSSYISGNEQF

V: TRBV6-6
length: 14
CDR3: ASSYPGVSGDTEAF

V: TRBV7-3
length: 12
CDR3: ASSSFVLNTEAF

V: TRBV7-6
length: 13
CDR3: ASSLGGARGNTIY

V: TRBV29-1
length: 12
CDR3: SVRTRRSAGELF

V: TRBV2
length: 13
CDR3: ASTLKASGVYEQY

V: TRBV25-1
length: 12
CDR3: ASSELTRDQPQH

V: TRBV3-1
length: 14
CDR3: ASSQDPATAKNIQY

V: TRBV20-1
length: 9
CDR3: SGSAPDTQY

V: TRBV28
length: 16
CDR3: ASSLPLLAGGPYNEQF

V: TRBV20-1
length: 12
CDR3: SASLIGGADTQY

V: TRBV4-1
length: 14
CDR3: ASSQVIFSRNYGYT

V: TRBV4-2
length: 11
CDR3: ASSQGQWDEQY

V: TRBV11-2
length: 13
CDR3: ASSLGRGVIDTQY

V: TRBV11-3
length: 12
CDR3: ASSAKREGGELF

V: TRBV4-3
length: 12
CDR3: ASSQDQGRNTIY

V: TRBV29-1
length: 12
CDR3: SVKIGTDNSPLH

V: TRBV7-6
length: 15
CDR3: ASSSPLAGGNTDTQY

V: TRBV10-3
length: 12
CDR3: AISERQGADTQY

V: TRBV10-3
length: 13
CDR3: AISGQGGRYEKLF

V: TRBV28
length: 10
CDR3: ASSPGTSVQY

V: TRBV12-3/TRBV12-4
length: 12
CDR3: ASTKTRGSYGYT

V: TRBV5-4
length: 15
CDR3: ASSLGQQAFGTDTQY

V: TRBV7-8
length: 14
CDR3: ASSFGGASSYNEQF

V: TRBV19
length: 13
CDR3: ASSISGAGNQPQH

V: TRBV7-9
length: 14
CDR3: ASSPRTGENTDTQY

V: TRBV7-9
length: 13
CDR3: ASSLWDGLNEKLF

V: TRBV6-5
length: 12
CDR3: ASSFSQFNEKLF